Listed here is a single TCR beta chain. The target antigen is unknown. The data stem from a study of cytomegalovirus exposure and HLA in healthy donors. Study overall: Both the 100 to 150 validation repertoires and the 500 to 700 first-cohort repertoires used the same platform, as reported by a later analysis.

Assay used: immunoSEQ multiplex PCR; TCRdb lists only in-frame clones, some missing. The data contain a few hundred thousand clones, roughly 88% of them singletons. Trimming pared 0 bases from V and 5 bases from J, leaving 11 bases between. The CDR3 loop spans 16 amino acids. Germline values: CDR1 PRHDT, CDR2 FYEKMQ (reference sequence). Study results and limitations: About 180 TCR beta chains were listed as cytomegalovirus-associated.

This clonotype was sampled from a man aged 25 to 45 in good health and CMV-seronegative. The V gene is TRBV13, the J gene TRBJ1-6, with D uncertain. Sequencing was carried out using PBMCs. This chain's CDR3 is CASSLGWQEDNSPLHF. The CDR3 DNA reads TGTGCCAGCAGCTTAGGCTGGCAGGAAGATAATTCACCCCTCCACTTT. The variable domain in full, with the rest retrieved from reference TRBV13 and TRBJ1-6, is AAGVIQSPRHLIKEKRETATLKCYPIPRHDTVYWYQQGPGQDPQFLISFYEKMQSDKGSIPDRFSAQQFSDYHSELNMSSLELGDSALYFCASSLGWQEDNSPLHFGNGTRLTVT.